This TCR beta chain appears in the sequencing data of a study of graft-versus-host responses after intestinal transplantation. Study-wide context: Uniformly, recipients were administered anti-thymocyte globulin induction with subsequent tacrolimus and steroids for around three years.

Repertoires were generated with immunoSEQ multiplex PCR, while TCRdb's copy carries only in-frame clones and drops some. The table includes approximately 70,000 clones, over 75% detected once. The CDR3 is 12 amino acids. Deletions cut 1 base from V and 8 bases from J, with 8 bases between. Per the germline V gene, CDR1 is KGHSH and CDR2 is LQKENI. The sample holds a few counts of this clone. What it binds is not known. Points from the study as a whole: Among circulating GvH clones, peak levels were associated with early post-transplant declines in HvG clones. High graft-versus-host to host-versus-graft clonal ratios were seen in allografts of patients with graft-donor T cell macrochimerism. GvH clones turned up in recipient marrow; some had shown up first in ileum or blood.

The source material was unstimulated CD4+ T cells sorted from spleen or lymph node cells, sampled before transplant. This clonotype was obtained from a human donor who was the organ donor for an intestinal transplant. The genes are TRBV18 and TRBJ1-1; D unresolved. The DNA for the CDR3 is TGTGCCAGCTCACCACAAACGGTCGAAGCTTTCTTT. Encoded protein: CASSPQTVEAFF. The full variable domain, completed using reference TRBV18 and TRBJ1-1, is NAGVMQNPRHLVRRRGQEARLRCSPMKGHSHVYWYRQLPEEGLKFMVYLQKENIIDESGMPKERFSAEFPKEGPSILRIQQVVRGDSAAYFCASSPQTVEAFFGQGTRLTVV.